Listed below are T cell receptor beta chains from one sample, sequenced in a study of patients and donors after allogeneic stem cell transplantation. TCRdb recomputed calls from the RT-PCR reads with MiXCR, one row per CDR3 protein. The sample has about 400,000 distinct CDR3 sequences; around 15% are singletons. The sequenced sample was blood, either unsorted or a sorted T cell fraction (not recorded which). These receptors were obtained from a human donor who was either an allogeneic HSCT recipient or a stem cell or donor lymphocyte infusion donor (not recorded which). It is not recorded whose cells these are; they may come from a transplant donor. The CDR3 runs from the conserved cysteine through the conserved F or W. The D gene is left open where the match is weak. Clone size is shown for a subset of rows, as once, few, many or a class of expanded clone.

NA	TRBV6-1	TRBJ2-7	NA	CASSEWTLYEQYF	TGTGCCAGCAGTGAATGGACTCTCTACGAGCAGTACTTC
NA	TRBV7-6	TRBJ2-7	NA	CASSLADYPYEQYF	TGTGCCAGCAGCTTAGCCGACTATCCCTACGAGCAGTACTTC
NA	TRBV12-3/TRBV12-4	TRBJ1-4	NA	CASSPRVFEKLFF	TGTGCCAGTTCGCCGCGGGTGTTCGAAAAACTGTTTTTT
few	TRBV11-2	TRBJ2-1	NA	CASSLDFAGYRNEQFF	TGTGCCAGCAGCTTAGATTTCGCGGGCTACCGTAATGAGCAGTTCTTC
few	TRBV5-1	TRBJ2-3	TRBD2	CASSVRTGGTDTQYF	TGCGCCAGCTCCGTTCGAACGGGGGGGACAGATACGCAGTATTTT
few	TRBV30	TRBJ2-7	TRBD1	CVGQGPHEQYF	TGTGTCGGACAGGGCCCTCACGAGCAGTACTTC
many	TRBV12-3/TRBV12-4	TRBJ1-2	NA	CASSLDEYGYTF	TGTGCCAGCAGCCTGGACGAGTATGGCTACACCTTC
few	TRBV4-3	TRBJ2-7	NA	CASSQRWGDSQYF	TGCGCCAGCAGCCAAAGGTGGGGAGACTCGCAGTACTTC
few	TRBV18	TRBJ2-5	NA	CASSAGRQETQYF	TGTGCCAGCTCAGCGGGACGGCAAGAGACCCAGTACTTC
few	TRBV2	TRBJ2-5	NA	CASTPGAERQETQYF	TGTGCCAGCACCCCTGGGGCCGAACGCCAAGAGACCCAGTACTTC
NA	TRBV28	TRBJ2-7	NA	CASTSERGATGDGEQYF	TGTGCCAGCACCTCCGAAAGGGGGGCGACTGGGGACGGTGAGCAGTACTTC
NA	TRBV24-1	TRBJ1-3	NA	CATSDPGDGNTIYF	TGTGCCACCAGTGATCCGGGAGATGGAAACACCATATATTTT
NA	TRBV11-1	TRBJ2-5	NA	CASSFRTPTRETQYF	TGTGCCAGCAGCTTCCGGACACCCACGCGGGAGACCCAGTACTTC
NA	TRBV6-1	TRBJ2-1	TRBD1	CASSLRQGRINEQFF	TGTGCCAGCAGTCTCAGACAGGGTAGAATCAATGAGCAGTTCTTC
NA	TRBV11-1	TRBJ2-7	NA	CASSLRREDSYEQYF	TGTGCCAGCAGCTTACGGCGGGAAGACTCCTACGAGCAGTACTTC
NA	TRBV19	TRBJ1-5	NA	CASTYGAHSNQPQHF	TGTGCCAGTACCTACGGGGCTCATAGCAATCAGCCCCAGCATTTT
NA	TRBV6-1	TRBJ1-1	NA	CASTKFPGRPNTEAFF	TGTGCCAGCACCAAGTTCCCGGGACGGCCGAACACTGAAGCTTTCTTT